This TCR beta chain was observed in a study of T cells after yellow fever vaccination. General observations from the study: Primary-vaccination clones mostly resurfaced post-booster (about 95% CD4, about 87% CD8). A weaker but faster secondary response was observed, peaking on day 5 versus 15. Some clonotypes were seen in both the CD4 and the CD8 compartments. These made up a small share and likely arose from convergent recombination.

This clonotype was seen many times. The antigen is undetermined. With 4 bases clipped from V and 4 bases from J, the junction kept 4 bases outside the gene matches. The CDR3 has 14 amino acids. From germline, CDR1 is MDHEN and CDR2 SYDVKM. Via MiXCR, TCRdb re-called the 5' RACE reads, giving one row per CDR3 protein. The table records 500,000 to 650,000 distinct CDR3 sequences, about 12% of them present only once. The receptor comes from a man in his thirties or forties who received the YFV17D yellow fever vaccine. V gene TRBV28 combines with J gene TRBJ2-1; 7 nucleotides line up with TRBD2. The sequencing used PBMCs, collected on the day of the yellow fever booster vaccination. The DNA for the CDR3 is TGTGCCAGCAGTTCCGGGACTACGTACAATGAGCAGTTCTTC. Translated, it gives CASSSGTTYNEQFF.